This T cell receptor beta chain was identified during a study of T-cell memory formation after mild COVID-19 (dated by TCRdb to 2020 to 2023). Background for the entire study: TCR sequence clusters from the two donors were found to be largely donor specific. T-cell clones expanding and contracting after mild COVID-19 in a couple of donors were tracked by longitudinal TCRalpha and TCRbeta repertoire sequencing. The cohort comprised two young, previously healthy adult volunteers, one female and one male. Study-wide findings and limitations: Balanced CD4/CD8 phenotypes were observed for clones contracting from day 15 to 85, whereas a bias towards CD4+ was observed for a second wave of clones expanding from day 15 to 37. SARS-CoV-2 specificity was not confirmed for the second-wave clones peaking on day 37. Some responding clones were detected in pre-infection memory, suggesting pre-existing cross-reactive memory T cells joined the SARS-CoV-2 response. The study included only a couple of mild cases, and larger cohorts that include severe cases with pre-infection samples were judged to be necessary. Contracting CD4+ clones were located mainly in the CM and EM memory subsets, whereas CD8+ clones were found to be enriched in EMRA.

Sequencing used an Illumina NovaSeq 6000. cDNA libraries for TCRalpha and TCRbeta were prepared by 5'RACE using constant-segment primers, with sample barcodes and unique molecular identifiers added. Trizol reagent was used to extract RNA from every sample. The libraries were amplified in two PCR steps, and the second step added a second sample barcode and Illumina TruSeq adapters. Libraries were sequenced on an Illumina NovaSeq with 2 x 150 bp paired-end reads. The paper's processing steps were these. The reads were demultiplexed and collapsed into UMI-guided consensus sequences using migec v1.2.7. Using mixcr v2.1.11, UMI consensuses were aligned to TRA and TRB V and J templates and then assembled into clonotypes. Expanded or contracted clonotypes were those called significant by both edgeR and NoisET, with noise models trained on biological replicates. For edgeR calls, the cutoffs were a false discovery rate-adjusted p below 0.01 and a log2 fold-change threshold of 1. As an exploratory analysis of dynamics, max-normalized trajectories of the 1000 most abundant clonotypes were examined by PCA with hierarchical clustering. Separately sequenced CD4+ and CD8+ repertoires were used to assign the CD4 or CD8 phenotype of responding clones. Through fastp at Q25 and MiXCR, TCRdb rebuilt clones from the public reads, retaining in-frame beta chains. CDR3 protein sequences are deduplicated, and each keeps its most common genes and DNA. The V and J calls and clone size are TCRdb's, not the authors'. This sample gives some 200,000 distinct CDR3 sequences in total; over 9% of them show up just once. The ten top clones hold 3% to 4% of the sample.

Ficoll-Paque density gradient centrifugation was the method used to isolate PBMCs. As regards this clonotype: The antigen it binds to is not known. No base quality values were provided; no much bigger clone lies one nucleotide off.

From the germline V gene (reference sequence), CDR1 is PRHDT and CDR2 is FYEKMQ. From the cysteine up to the phenylalanine, the CDR3 has a length of 14 residues. Just CDR3 DNA is preserved here, 42 bases in frame from base 1. V and J are truncated by 1 base and 4 bases respectively, leaving an intervening sequence of 10 bases. The chain is assembled from TRBV13 and TRBJ2-5; the D gene is unclear. Material: PBMCs or a T cell subset sorted from them (not recorded which). This receptor was identified in a man between 18 and 35 years old who had mild COVID-19 (a few samples of this study predate the infection). The sample titles of this study are shuffled in the database, so cell type and time point are left out; the donor was told from shared clones. CDR3 loop: CASSLVLAPETQYF. The DNA sequence is as follows: TGTGCCAGCAGCTTAGTCTTAGCCCCAGAGACCCAGTACTTC. The variable domain in full, with residues beyond the CDR3 obtained from the reference TRBV13 and TRBJ2-5 genes, is AAGVIQSPRHLIKEKRETATLKCYPIPRHDTVYWYQQGPGQDPQFLISFYEKMQSDKGSIPDRFSAQQFSDYHSELNMSSLELGDSALYFCASSLVLAPETQYFGPGTRLLVL.